The 3 T cell receptor beta chains listed next were all sequenced from one sample in a study of blood T cell repertoires in COVID-19. Clones were read by immunoSEQ multiplex PCR, and TCRdb kept only the in-frame ones, dropping some. In the table there are tens of thousands of clones, around 67% of which are singletons. The specimen sequenced was peripheral blood. The receptor set was obtained from a man aged 70 or older with COVID-19, enrolled during active disease.

CDR3 sequence: CASSPLGQGQNTEAFF. The CDR3 DNA reads as TGTGCCAGCTCACCACTGGGGCAGGGGCAGAACACTGAAGCTTTCTTT. The chain employs TRBV18 and TRBJ1-1, with D possibly TRBD1 on 6 matching bases. From germline, CDR1 is KGHSH and CDR2 LQKENI. V lost 1 base, J lost 1 base, and 13 bases lay in between. This CDR3 comprises 16 residues. The full variable domain, rest sourced from reference TRBV18 and TRBJ1-1, is NAGVMQNPRHLVRRRGQEARLRCSPMKGHSHVYWYRQLPEEGLKFMVYLQKENIIDESGMPKERFSAEFPKEGPSILRIQQVVRGDSAAYFCASSPLGQGQNTEAFFGQGTRLTVV.

This clone appeared once. The chain employs TRBV7-9 and TRBJ2-3; 13 bases map to TRBD2. This CDR3 comprises 15 residues. Germline values: CDR1 SEHNR, CDR2 FQNEAQ (reference sequence). The J segment lost 4 bases and the V segment lost 5 bases, leaving 3 bases of the junction unmatched. The CDR3 protein is CASSPTSGRADTQYF. CDR3 in DNA: TGTGCCAGCAGCCCAACTAGCGGGAGGGCAGATACGCAGTATTTT.

The chain links TRBV10-3 to TRBJ1-4; D remains ambiguous. CDR1 and CDR2 (germline): ENHRY, SYGVKD. Trimming removed 2 bases from V and 0 bases from J, with 7 bases in between. The CDR3 consists of 15 residues. The CDR3 reads CAISEQATTNEKLFF. The CDR3 DNA reads TGTGCCATCAGTGAGCAGGCAACAACTAATGAAAAACTGTTTTTT.